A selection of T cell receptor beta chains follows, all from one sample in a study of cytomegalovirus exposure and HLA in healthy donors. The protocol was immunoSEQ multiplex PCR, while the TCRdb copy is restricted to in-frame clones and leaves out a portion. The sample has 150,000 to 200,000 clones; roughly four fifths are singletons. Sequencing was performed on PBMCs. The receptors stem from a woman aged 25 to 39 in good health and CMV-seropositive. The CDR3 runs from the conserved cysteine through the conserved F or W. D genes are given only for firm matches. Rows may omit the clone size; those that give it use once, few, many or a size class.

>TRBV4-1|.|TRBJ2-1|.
TGCGCCAGCAGCCTAGTTTCTGGAGGCGAGAAGCAGTTCTTC
CASSLVSGGEKQFF
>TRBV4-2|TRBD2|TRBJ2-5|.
TGTGCCAGCAGCCAAGAGGGGGGACGGGGGGAAGAGACCCAGTACTTC
CASSQEGGRGEETQYF
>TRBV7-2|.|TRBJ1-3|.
TGTGCCAGCAGCGAGTCGACAGGCCGCTCTGGAAACACCATATATTTT
CASSESTGRSGNTIYF
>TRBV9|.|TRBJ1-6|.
TGTGCCAGCAGCCTCCACGAGAGGGATTCACCCCTCCACTTT
CASSLHERDSPLHF
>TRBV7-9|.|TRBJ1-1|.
TGTGCCAGCAGCATACGACAGGAGAACACTGAAGCTTTCTTT
CASSIRQENTEAFF
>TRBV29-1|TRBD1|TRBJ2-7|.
TGCAGCGTGGGACAGGGGGGACCTTACGAGCAGTACTTC
CSVGQGGPYEQYF
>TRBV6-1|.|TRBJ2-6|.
TGTGCCAGCAGTGAAGCTAACTCTGGGGCCAACGTCCTGACTTTC
CASSEANSGANVLTF
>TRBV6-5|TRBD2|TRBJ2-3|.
TGTGCCAGCAGTTACTCGATGCGGGAGTGGTCAGATACGCAGTATTTT
CASSYSMREWSDTQYF
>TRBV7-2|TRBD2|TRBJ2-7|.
TGTGCCAGCAGCTTAGGGACTAGCGGGGGCTACGAGCAGTACTTC
CASSLGTSGGYEQYF
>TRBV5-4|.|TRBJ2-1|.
TGTGCCAGCAGCTTACAGGGCCAGCAGTTCTTC
CASSLQGQQFF
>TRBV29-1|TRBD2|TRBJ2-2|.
TGCAGCGTTGACGGCGGGGGGGTTTCGGACGGGGAGCTGTTTTTT
CSVDGGGVSDGELFF
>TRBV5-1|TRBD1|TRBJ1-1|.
TGCGCCAGCGCCGGGACAGGAAACACTGAAGCTTTCTTT
CASAGTGNTEAFF
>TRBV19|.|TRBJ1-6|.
TGTGCCAGTAGTGCCTCGACAGGCATAACGTATTCACCCCTCCACTTT
CASSASTGITYSPLHF
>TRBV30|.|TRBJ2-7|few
TGTGCCTGGAGTGGAAGCACACAGGTCCCCGAGCAGTACTTC
CAWSGSTQVPEQYF
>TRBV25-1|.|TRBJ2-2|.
TGTGCCAGCAGTGAATACAGGGACACCGGGGAGCTGTTTTTT
CASSEYRDTGELFF
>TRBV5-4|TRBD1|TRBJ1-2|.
TGTGCCGCCGCTCAAGGGGGCCTCTATGGCTACACCTTC
CAAAQGGLYGYTF
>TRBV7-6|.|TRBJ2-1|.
TGTGCCAGCAGCCGCGACTGGGACAACAATGAGCAGTTCTTC
CASSRDWDNNEQFF
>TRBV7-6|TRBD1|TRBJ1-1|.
TGTGCCAGCAGCTTATTCGCAGGGGGCGCGCGGAGCACTGAAGCTTTCTTT
CASSLFAGGARSTEAFF
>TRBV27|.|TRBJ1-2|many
TGTGCCAGCAGTTTATTAAGGGAGGGCTATGGCTACACCTTC
CASSLLREGYGYTF
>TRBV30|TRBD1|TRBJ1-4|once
TGTGCCTGGAGTGGGGGACAGGGGGCGCGGGGGGTACGGCCTAATGAAAAACTGTTTTTT
CAWSGGQGARGVRPNEKLFF
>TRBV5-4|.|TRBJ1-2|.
TGTGCCAGCAGCTCGACTCTACTGGACAGAAGCGGCTACACCTTC
CASSSTLLDRSGYTF
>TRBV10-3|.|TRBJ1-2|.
TGTGCCATCAGTGAGTCTAGTGATCTTAACTATGGCTACACCTTC
CAISESSDLNYGYTF
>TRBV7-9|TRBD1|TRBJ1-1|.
TGTGCCAGCAGCGCAACGGACAGGGGGGGCACTGAAGCTTTCTTT
CASSATDRGGTEAFF
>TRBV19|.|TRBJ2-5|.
TGTGCCAGTAGTCCCAGGACAGCCCAAGAGACCCAGTACTTC
CASSPRTAQETQYF
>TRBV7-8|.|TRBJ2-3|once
TGTGCCAGCACCATCGGGGGTGGAGATACGCAGTATTTT
CASTIGGGDTQYF
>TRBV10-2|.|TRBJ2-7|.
TGCGCCAGCAGCCTCGAGCCGGCCTACGAGCAGTACTTC
CASSLEPAYEQYF
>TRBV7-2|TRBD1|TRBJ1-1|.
TGTGCCAGCTCGGGACAGCCGAACACTGAAGCTTTCTTT
CASSGQPNTEAFF
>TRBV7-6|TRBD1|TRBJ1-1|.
TGTGCCAGCAGCCTACCCCCGGGACAGGGGGCCGAAGCTTTCTTT
CASSLPPGQGAEAFF